These 10 T cell receptor beta chains were sequenced from one sample in a study of graft-versus-host responses after intestinal transplantation listed by TCRdb under 2021. These receptors are not linked to any known antigen. To prepare the library, the immunoSEQ multiplex PCR assay was applied. In its TCRdb copy, this immuneACCESS table keeps in-frame sequences only and misses some clones. Where compared with another copy, unresolved V genes explain less than half of these, and the others have no known cause. This sample holds 85,000 to 110,000 clones; more than 85% were observed only once. Of the sample, 0.9% to 1.5% is held by the ten largest clones. Explained via the paper, the time point label denotes: cells obtained before transplantation from donor or recipient. The material sequenced was unstimulated CD8+ T cells sorted from spleen or lymph node cells, taken before intestinal transplant. The receptors originated from a human donor who received an intestinal transplant.

The CDR3 here is CAWSPGLAVQDTQYF. CDR3 DNA sequence: TGTGCCTGGTCCCCGGGACTAGCGGTTCAGGATACGCAGTATTTT. V gene TRBV30 combines with J gene TRBJ2-3; 11 nucleotides line up with TRBD2. Unmatched junction bases numbered 10, after V lost 5 bases and J lost 6 bases. Per germline, CDR1 GTSNPN and CDR2 SVGIG (reference sequence). The CDR3 runs to 15 residues.

The J gene is TRBJ1-2, the V gene TRBV9; 7 nucleotides line up with TRBD1. The CDR3 is 12 residues long. Unmatched junction bases numbered 0, after V lost 3 bases and J lost 4 bases. Germline V gene lookup returns CDR1 SGDLS and CDR2 YYNGEE. CDR3 sequence (DNA): TGTGCCAGCAGCGGACAGGGCTATGGCTACACCTTC. This sequence encodes CASSGQGYGYTF.

This clone was detected only once. The CDR3 coding sequence is TGTGCCAGCTTACAGGGTAGCGGCTACACCTTC. This gives the protein CASLQGSGYTF. The chain combines TRBV11-2 with TRBJ1-2; weak D call: TRBD1 (6 bases). The CDR3 spans 11 residues. Germline V gene sequence: CDR1 SGHAT, CDR2 FQNNGV. V gave up 8 bases and J gave up 8 bases, with 12 bases separating them.

This chain connects TRBV13 to TRBJ2-5; 8 positions agree with TRBD1. The V gene's germline CDR1 is PRHDT and CDR2 FYEKMQ (reference sequence). This CDR3 comprises 14 residues. V lost 5 bases and J lost 6; bases outside the gene matches: 8. The CDR3 region is CASSTRQGLKTQYF. In DNA form, the CDR3 reads TGTGCCAGCAGCACGCGACAGGGGCTAAAGACCCAGTACTTC.

The V call is TRBV30, the J call TRBJ1-5, with D maybe TRBD1 (6 bases). This CDR3 region has 14 residues. Trimming pared 5 bases from V and 4 bases from J, leaving 15 bases between. Germline CDR1 and CDR2: GTSNPN and SVGIG (reference sequence). The CDR3 loop reads CAWSPGVGNQPQHF. The DNA of the CDR3 is TGTGCCTGGTCCCCAGGGGTGGGGAATCAGCCCCAGCATTTT.

The V gene is TRBV2, the J gene TRBJ1-2; 7 bases fit TRBD1. Losses at the gene ends were 10 bases for V and 7 bases for J; bases not matched to a gene: 9. This CDR3 has 12 residues. CDR1 is SNHLY and CDR2 is FYNNEI in the germline V gene. The CDR3 is CAIRQGAVGYTF. The CDR3 DNA follows: TGTGCCATCCGACAGGGCGCTGTTGGCTACACCTTC. Looking up the rest from reference TRBV2 and TRBJ1-2 gives the full variable domain: EPEVTQTPSHQVTQMGQEVILRCVPISNHLYFYWYRQILGQKVEFLVSFYNNEISEKSEIFDDQFSVERPDGSNFTLKIRSTKLEDSAMYFCAIRQGAVGYTFGSGTRLTVV.

J is TRBJ2-1 and V is TRBV11-2; D is unclear. Germline CDR1 reads SGHAT; CDR2 reads FQNNGV. The CDR3 contains 17 residues. Trimming pared 2 bases from V and 4 bases from J, leaving 18 bases between. DNA of the CDR3: TGTGCCAGCAGCTTATTGCCCAGGACGGTAATTTACAATGAGCAGTTCTTC. Protein product: CASSLLPRTVIYNEQFF.

Concerning this clone: The sample holds other DNA sequences that translate to the same CDR3. The chain employs TRBV27 and TRBJ2-7; D unresolved. CDR1 is MNHEY, CDR2 SMNVEV, per germline (reference sequence). The CDR3 is made up of 11 amino acids. Trimming took off 4 bases at V and 4 bases at J, with 5 bases between the two ends. CDR3 region: CASSSGYEQYF. The CDR3 coding sequence is TGTGCCAGCAGTTCTGGTTACGAGCAGTACTTC.

The chain employs TRBV10-3 and TRBJ2-2; D is uncertain. The V gene lost 6 bases and the J gene lost 5 bases, with 16 bases spanning the gap. The CDR3 is 15 residues long. The germline V gene encodes CDR1 ENHRY and CDR2 SYGVKD. CDR3 loop: CAISPDGPRTGELFF. The CDR3 region has the DNA TGTGCCATCAGCCCCGACGGGCCCCGGACCGGGGAGCTGTTTTTT.

The rearrangement uses TRBV4-1 and TRBJ2-7, with a weak D call TRBD1 (6 bases). The germline gives CDR1 MGHRA, CDR2 YSYEKL. The V and J ends lost 2 bases and 4 bases respectively, with 6 bases between them. The CDR3 is made up of 12 amino acids. The CDR3 reads CASSQTGYEQYF. CDR3 bases: TGCGCCAGCAGCCAAACAGGGTACGAGCAGTACTTC.